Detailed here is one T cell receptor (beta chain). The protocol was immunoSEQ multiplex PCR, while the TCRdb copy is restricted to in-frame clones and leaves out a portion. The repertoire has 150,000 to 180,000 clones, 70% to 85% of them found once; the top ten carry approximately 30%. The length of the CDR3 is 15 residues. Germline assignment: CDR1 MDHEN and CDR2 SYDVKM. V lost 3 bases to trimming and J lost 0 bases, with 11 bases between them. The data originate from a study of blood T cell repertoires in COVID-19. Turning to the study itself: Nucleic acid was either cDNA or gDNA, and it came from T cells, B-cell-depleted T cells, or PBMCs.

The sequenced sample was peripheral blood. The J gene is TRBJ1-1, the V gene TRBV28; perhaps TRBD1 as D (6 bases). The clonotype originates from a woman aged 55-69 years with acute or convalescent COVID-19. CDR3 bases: TGTGCCAGCAGTTTGGCGACAGGTGTGAACACTGAAGCTTTCTTT. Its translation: CASSLATGVNTEAFF.